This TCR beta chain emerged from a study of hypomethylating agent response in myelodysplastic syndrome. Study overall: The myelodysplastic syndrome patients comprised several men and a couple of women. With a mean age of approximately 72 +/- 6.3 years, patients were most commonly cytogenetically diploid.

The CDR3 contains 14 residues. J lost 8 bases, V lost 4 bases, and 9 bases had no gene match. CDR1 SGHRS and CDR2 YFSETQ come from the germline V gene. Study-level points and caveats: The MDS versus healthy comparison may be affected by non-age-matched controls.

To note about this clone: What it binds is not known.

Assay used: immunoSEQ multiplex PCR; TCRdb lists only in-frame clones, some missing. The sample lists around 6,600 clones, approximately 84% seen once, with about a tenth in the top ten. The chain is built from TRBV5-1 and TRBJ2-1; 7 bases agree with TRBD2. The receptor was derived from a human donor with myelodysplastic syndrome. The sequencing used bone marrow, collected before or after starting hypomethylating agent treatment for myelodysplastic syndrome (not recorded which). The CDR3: CASSPEGLVDEQFF. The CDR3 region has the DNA TGCGCCAGCAGCCCCGAAGGACTAGTAGATGAGCAGTTCTTC. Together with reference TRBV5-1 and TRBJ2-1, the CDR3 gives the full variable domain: KAGVTQTPRYLIKTRGQQVTLSCSPISGHRSVSWYQQTPGQGLQFLFEYFSETQRNKGNFPGRFSGRQFSNSRSEMNVSTLELGDSALYLCASSPEGLVDEQFFGPGTRLTVL.